One and the same sample provided the 26 T cell receptor beta chains below, sequenced in a study of shared clonotypes between healthy human individuals. Repertoires were generated with immunoSEQ multiplex PCR, while TCRdb's copy carries only in-frame clones and drops some. The sample consists of roughly 760,000 clones, approximately 79% of them appearing once. Sample: memory CD4+ T cells sorted from blood. This sample's subset: CD45RA-negative fraction. These receptors all come from a young woman in good health.

In its sample, this clone was seen once. The chain uses TRBV27 and TRBJ2-7, with D perhaps TRBD1 or TRBD2 (5 bases each). CDR3 size: 15 residues. Deletions cut 6 bases from V and 9 bases from J, with 24 bases between. The V gene's germline CDR1 is MNHEY and CDR2 SMNVEV (reference sequence). The CDR3 here is CASSPDDWARGGQYF. Here the CDR3 DNA reads TGTGCCAGCAGCCCCGATGACTGGGCCCGGGGCGGGCAGTACTTC.

The J gene is TRBJ1-2, the V gene TRBV28, with 7 bases matching TRBD1. The CDR3 is 17 residues long. Per the germline V gene, CDR1 is MDHEN and CDR2 is SYDVKM. Losses at the gene ends were 5 bases for V and 3 bases for J; bases not matched to a gene: 15. The CDR3 loop is CASSPGLGTALDYGYTF. The CDR3 DNA follows: TGTGCCAGCAGTCCGGGGCTCGGGACAGCTTTGGACTATGGCTACACCTTC.

This clone came up a few times. V and J are TRBV27 and TRBJ2-2, with D unresolved. V was trimmed by 6 bases and J by 1 base, leaving 9 bases between them. Germline values: CDR1 MNHEY, CDR2 SMNVEV (reference sequence). The CDR3 sequence is 14 residues long. CDR3 DNA: TGTGCCAGCAGCCCGCGGCTGAACACCGGGGAGCTGTTTTTT. Translating gives CASSPRLNTGELFF.

The J gene is TRBJ1-5, the V gene TRBV28; the D gene is possibly TRBD1 (6 bases). Trimming pared 6 bases from V and 0 bases from J, leaving 21 bases between. Germline V gene lookup returns CDR1 MDHEN and CDR2 SYDVKM. There are 18 residues in the CDR3. CDR3 DNA sequence: TGTGCCAGCAGCCAACCCCGTCCAAGGGGGGGTAGCAATCAGCCCCAGCATTTT. Its protein product is CASSQPRPRGGSNQPQHF.

The chain is built from TRBV2 and TRBJ2-3, with D uncertain. V was pared by 4 bases and J by 1 base, with 9 bases between. The CDR3 extends over 14 amino acids. Germline V gene lookup returns CDR1 SNHLY and CDR2 FYNNEI. The DNA of the CDR3 is TGTGCCAGCAGTGTCAGGCAGGGCACAGATACGCAGTATTTT. This codes for CASSVRQGTDTQYF. The full variable domain, with the rest looked up from reference TRBV2 and TRBJ2-3, is EPEVTQTPSHQVTQMGQEVILRCVPISNHLYFYWYRQILGQKVEFLVSFYNNEISEKSEIFDDQFSVERPDGSNFTLKIRSTKLEDSAMYFCASSVRQGTDTQYFGPGTRLTVL.

The chain employs TRBV29-1 and TRBJ2-3, with D possibly TRBD2 on 6 matching bases. Germline V lookup: CDR1 SQVTM, CDR2 ANQGSEA. V was trimmed by 3 bases and J by 5 bases, leaving 6 bases between them. There are 11 residues in the CDR3. Written as DNA, the CDR3 is TGCAGCGTTGACGGGGGAGATACGCAGTATTTT. Amino acid sequence: CSVDGGDTQYF.

This chain links TRBV5-1 with TRBJ1-2; 7 bases fit TRBD1. J was trimmed by 0 bases and V by 3 bases; bases with no gene match: 11. The CDR3 is 17 residues long. Germline CDR1 reads SGHRS; CDR2 reads YFSETQ. This CDR3 reads CASSSPGQRSANYGYTF. The CDR3 bases are TGCGCCAGCAGCTCCCCGGGACAGCGGAGCGCTAACTATGGCTACACCTTC. Supplemented by reference TRBV5-1 and TRBJ1-2, the full variable domain reads KAGVTQTPRYLIKTRGQQVTLSCSPISGHRSVSWYQQTPGQGLQFLFEYFSETQRNKGNFPGRFSGRQFSNSRSEMNVSTLELGDSALYLCASSSPGQRSANYGYTFGSGTRLTVV.

The chain is built from TRBV28 and TRBJ1-5; TRBD1 matches at 8 bases. V lost 4 bases, J lost 4 bases, and 6 bases stayed unmatched. This CDR3 has 15 amino acids. The germline V gene encodes CDR1 MDHEN and CDR2 SYDVKM. The CDR3 reads CASSSSTGGNQPQHF. The CDR3 DNA reads as TGTGCCAGCAGTTCCTCCACAGGGGGTAATCAGCCCCAGCATTTT.

The V and J genes are TRBV7-9 and TRBJ2-5, with D possibly matching TRBD2 (6 bases). The end of the DNA fits TRBJ2-7 better, so the J call may be wrong. CDR1 is SEHNR, CDR2 FQNEAQ, per germline (reference sequence). The CDR3 is made up of 12 amino acids. In DNA form, the CDR3 reads TGTGCCAGCAGCCGACTAGACCACGAGCAGTACTTC. Amino acids: CASSRLDHEQYF.

CDR3 loop: CASSLGTTFHEQYF. The CDR3 DNA sequence: TGTGCCAGCAGTTTAGGGACCACCTTCCACGAGCAGTACTTC. J is TRBJ2-7 and V is TRBV28; D might be TRBD1 or TRBD2, each matching 5 bases. The CDR3 is 14 residues long. CDR1 and CDR2 (germline): MDHEN, SYDVKM. The V gene lost 2 bases and the J gene lost 5 bases, with 13 bases spanning the gap. The full variable domain, in which reference TRBV28 and TRBJ2-7 provide the parts outside the CDR3, is DVKVTQSSRYLVKRTGEKVFLECVQDMDHENMFWYRQDPGLGLRLIYFSYDVKMKEKGDIPEGYSVSREKKERFSLILESASTNQTSMYLCASSLGTTFHEQYFGPGTRLTVT.

V is TRBV28 and J is TRBJ2-1; no firm D call. The CDR3 loop spans 13 amino acids. V lost 1 base and J 7 bases, leaving 8 bases between the germline ends. Per the germline V gene, CDR1 is MDHEN and CDR2 is SYDVKM. The CDR3 bases are TGTGCCAGCAGTTTATTACAGAAAAATGAGCAGTTCTTC. It is translated as CASSLLQKNEQFF.

As for this clone: Since a much larger clone is just one base distant, this may be a read error. The chain carries TRBV6-6 and TRBJ2-7; 10 bases agree with TRBD1. Germline-derived CDR1 and CDR2 are MNHNY and SVGAGI (reference sequence). The CDR3 has 13 amino acids. The V gene end was trimmed by 6 bases and the J gene end by 2 bases; junction bases not matched to a gene: 1. The CDR3, as DNA: TGTGCCAGCAGGGACAGGGGGGCCTACGAGCAGTACTTC. Translation gives CASRDRGAYEQYF.

J is TRBJ2-7 and V is TRBV6-1, with 9 nucleotides matching TRBD2. Trimming at V came to 7 bases and at J to 0 bases, leaving 7 bases not matched to a gene. The CDR3 is made up of 15 amino acids. Per germline, CDR1 MNHNS and CDR2 SASEGT. This CDR3 is CASMTRSGSSYEQYF. CDR3 bases: TGTGCCAGCATGACCCGTAGCGGGAGCTCCTACGAGCAGTACTTC.

The CDR3 nucleotides are TGTGCCAGCAGTGATTGGGCAGCGAATCAGCCCCAGCATTTT. Translated: CASSDWAANQPQHF. The chain couples TRBV6-1 to TRBJ1-5; D is unresolved. Germline values: CDR1 MNHNS, CDR2 SASEGT. This CDR3 spans 14 amino acids. V shed 3 bases and J shed 4 bases, with 10 bases lying between them.

This clone was counted between two and nine times. The chain carries TRBV19 and TRBJ1-5, with D maybe TRBD1 (5 bases). V was clipped by 6 bases and J by 3 bases, with 12 bases between them. Germline V CDR1 and CDR2: LNHDA, SQIVND (reference sequence). The CDR3 is 14 residues long. CDR3 DNA: TGTGCCAGTAGATTGGGGCCGAACAATCAGCCCCAGCATTTT. Residues: CASRLGPNNQPQHF.

The chain links TRBV5-6 to TRBJ2-7; 9 nucleotides align to TRBD1. The CDR3 runs to 16 residues. With 0 bases clipped from V and 5 bases from J, the junction kept 9 bases outside the gene matches. The germline gives CDR1 SGHDT, CDR2 YYEEEE. The CDR3 is CASSLAAGQGVNEQYF. The CDR3 DNA sequence: TGTGCCAGCAGCTTGGCCGCGGGACAGGGCGTCAACGAGCAGTACTTC.

The rearrangement uses TRBV5-1 and TRBJ2-2; the match to TRBD2 covers 8 bases. Per the germline V gene, CDR1 is SGHRS and CDR2 is YFSETQ. Trimming cost V 3 bases and J 2 bases; bases outside gene matches: 6. This CDR3 region has 16 residues. The CDR3 here is CASSWDSGTNTGELFF. CDR3 coding DNA: TGCGCCAGCAGCTGGGATAGCGGGACTAACACCGGGGAGCTGTTTTTT.

This clone was counted a few times. The V call is TRBV5-1, the J call TRBJ2-2; D is tentatively TRBD1 or TRBD2 (5 bases each). CDR3 size: 15 residues. Germline CDR1 and CDR2: SGHRS and YFSETQ. Trimming took off 1 base at V and 5 bases at J, with 12 bases between the two ends. The CDR3, as DNA: TGCGCCAGCAGCTTGCTAGGGACGGGAACCGGGGAGCTGTTTTTT. Translated: CASSLLGTGTGELFF.

V usage is TRBV30 and J usage is TRBJ2-7; maybe TRBD1 (6 bases). V was pared by 4 bases and J by 3 bases, with 13 bases between. Germline CDR1 reads GTSNPN; CDR2 reads SVGIG (reference sequence). The CDR3 length is 13 residues. The CDR3 region has the DNA TGTGCCTGGAAGGACAGCAACCACTACGAGCAGTACTTC. Amino acids: CAWKDSNHYEQYF.

This clone was counted a single time. The chain employs TRBV5-1 and TRBJ2-5, with TRBD2 identical over 10 bases. There are 15 residues in the CDR3. Germline CDR1 reads SGHRS; CDR2 reads YFSETQ. The V gene end was trimmed by 1 base and the J gene end by 2 bases; junction bases not matched to a gene: 2. This CDR3 is CASSLLAGVQETQYF. The CDR3, as DNA: TGCGCCAGCAGCTTGCTAGCGGGAGTACAAGAGACCCAGTACTTC.

This clone was observed a handful of times. V gene TRBV11-2 combines with J gene TRBJ1-2; D not resolved. V was trimmed by 4 bases and J by 4 bases, leaving 7 bases between them. CDR1 and CDR2 from the germline V gene are SGHAT and FQNNGV. The CDR3 consists of 12 residues. The CDR3 loop reads CASSSEGYGYTF. CDR3 nucleotide sequence: TGTGCCAGCAGCTCCGAGGGCTATGGCTACACCTTC.

The chain has TRBV9 and TRBJ1-2, with D possibly TRBD1 on 6 matching bases. Germline V CDR1 and CDR2: SGDLS, YYNGEE. Trimming took 4 bases from V and 2 from J, leaving 12 bases between them. The CDR3 has 14 residues. The CDR3 loop is CASSLGGLNYGYTF. As DNA, the CDR3 is TGTGCCAGCAGCTTGGGGGGCCTAAACTATGGCTACACCTTC.

The chain uses TRBV2 and TRBJ2-2; D possibly matches TRBD1 or TRBD2 (5 bases each). Germline V gives CDR1 SNHLY, CDR2 FYNNEI. This CDR3 comprises 16 residues. Trimming stripped 6 bases from V and 1 base from J, with 15 bases between. Written as DNA, the CDR3 is TGTGCCAGCAGGAGGGACGGAAGAATGAACACCGGGGAGCTGTTTTTT. It yields the protein CASRRDGRMNTGELFF.

The V call is TRBV28, the J call TRBJ2-2, with 10 bases fitting TRBD2. Trimming at V came to 5 bases and at J to 1 base, leaving 7 bases not matched to a gene. The CDR3 runs to 17 residues. CDR1 MDHEN and CDR2 SYDVKM come from the germline V gene. The CDR3 DNA follows: TGTGCCAGCAGTGAACTTATAGCGGGAGGGAACACCGGGGAGCTGTTTTTT. The encoded protein is CASSELIAGGNTGELFF.

The rearrangement joins TRBV5-4 to TRBJ2-4; possibly TRBD1 for D (5 bases). CDR1 is SGHNT and CDR2 is YYREEE in the germline V gene (reference sequence). CDR3 length: 14 amino acids. Deletions cut 2 bases from V and 3 bases from J, with 9 bases between. This CDR3 reads CASSLGVDKNIQYF. CDR3 sequence (DNA): TGTGCCAGCAGCTTAGGGGTTGACAAAAACATTCAGTACTTC.

The V and J genes are TRBV28 and TRBJ2-7; D perhaps matches TRBD1 (6 bases). There are 13 residues in the CDR3. V lost 5 bases to trimming and J lost 7 bases, with 15 bases between them. Looked up from germline, CDR1 is MDHEN and CDR2 is SYDVKM. The CDR3 DNA follows: TGTGCCAGCAGTGGGAACAGGGTTAGTGAGCAGTACTTC. This sequence encodes CASSGNRVSEQYF.